These 8 T cell receptor beta chains originate from one sample sequenced in a study of OX40 agonist ivuxolimab in advanced cancers. Method: immunoSEQ multiplex PCR; TCRdb's copy keeps in-frame clones and lacks some. This table holds about 54,000 clones, about 83% found once. The sample consisted of CD4+ or CD8+ T cells sorted from blood, taken in a trial of the OX40 agonist ivuxolimab. The origin of the receptors is an adult with an advanced solid tumor such as melanoma, head and neck, liver or kidney cancer.

This sequence joins TRBV28 and TRBJ1-1; weak D call: TRBD1 (6 bases). Germline-derived CDR1 and CDR2 are MDHEN and SYDVKM. V dropped 3 bases and J dropped 0 bases, with 23 bases sitting between them. The CDR3 is 19 amino acids. CDR3 region: CASSFRKGQLLNMNTEAFF. DNA of the CDR3: TGTGCCAGCAGTTTCCGCAAAGGACAGCTCCTTAACATGAACACTGAAGCTTTCTTT. The whole variable domain, remainder taken from reference TRBV28 and TRBJ1-1, is DVKVTQSSRYLVKRTGEKVFLECVQDMDHENMFWYRQDPGLGLRLIYFSYDVKMKEKGDIPEGYSVSREKKERFSLILESASTNQTSMYLCASSFRKGQLLNMNTEAFFGQGTRLTVV.

J is TRBJ1-3 and V is TRBV28; D may be TRBD1 (6 bases). Germline values: CDR1 MDHEN, CDR2 SYDVKM. The CDR3 length is 15 residues. V gave up 4 bases and J gave up 8 bases, with 18 bases separating them. The CDR3 reads CASSSTGRRGDTIYF. The CDR3 nucleotides read TGTGCCAGCAGTTCAACAGGTCGGAGGGGGGACACCATATATTTT.

This clone was observed once. The chain carries TRBV7-3 and TRBJ1-5; D unresolved. CDR1 SGHTA and CDR2 FQGTGA come from the germline V gene. This CDR3 is 13 amino acids long. Trimming shortened V by 5 bases and J by 5 bases, and 10 bases separated the two germline ends. CDR3 bases: TGTGCCAGCAGCCAAAGTCGAGATCAGCCCCAGCATTTT. This encodes CASSQSRDQPQHF.

V and J are TRBV6-5 and TRBJ1-6; the D is unclear. Per germline, CDR1 MNHEY and CDR2 SVGAGI. This CDR3 is 13 amino acids long. The V end was cut by 6 bases, the J end by 7 bases, with 10 bases between. CDR3 region: CASRSGLNSPLHF. In DNA, the CDR3 is TGTGCCAGCAGGTCCGGATTAAATTCACCCCTCCACTTT.

The rearrangement uses TRBV28 and TRBJ2-1; 7 nucleotides match TRBD1. V gave up 6 bases and J gave up 1 base; unmatched junction bases: 6. From germline, CDR1 is MDHEN and CDR2 SYDVKM. The CDR3 is 15 amino acids. Written as DNA, the CDR3 is TGTGCCAGCAGGACAAGGGGACAGTCCTACAATGAGCAGTTCTTC. It codes for CASRTRGQSYNEQFF.

The chain is built from TRBV18 and TRBJ1-4; D is possibly TRBD1 (6 bases). Trimming left V 2 bases short and J 2 bases short, with 18 bases between. This CDR3 has 18 amino acids. Per the germline V gene, CDR1 is KGHSH and CDR2 is LQKENI. The CDR3 loop reads CASSPIGQGLATNEKLFF. CDR3 DNA: TGTGCCAGCTCACCAATTGGGCAGGGGCTAGCGACTAATGAAAAACTGTTTTTT.

The chain links TRBV9 to TRBJ2-1; no clear D gene. V was trimmed by 0 bases and J by 4 bases, leaving 11 bases between them. The CDR3 covers 15 residues. CDR1 and CDR2 from the germline V gene are SGDLS and YYNGEE. The CDR3 is CASSVGAIQYNEQFF. The CDR3 region has the DNA TGTGCCAGCAGCGTAGGAGCCATTCAATACAATGAGCAGTTCTTC.

V gene TRBV7-2 combines with J gene TRBJ2-4; no clear D gene. The CDR3 totals 16 residues. Germline CDR1 and CDR2: SGHTA and FQGNSA. Deletions cut 5 bases from V and 0 bases from J, with 14 bases between. CDR3 protein: CASSPGRHLAKNIQYF. CDR3 in DNA: TGTGCCAGCAGCCCCGGGCGTCACCTAGCCAAAAACATTCAGTACTTC.